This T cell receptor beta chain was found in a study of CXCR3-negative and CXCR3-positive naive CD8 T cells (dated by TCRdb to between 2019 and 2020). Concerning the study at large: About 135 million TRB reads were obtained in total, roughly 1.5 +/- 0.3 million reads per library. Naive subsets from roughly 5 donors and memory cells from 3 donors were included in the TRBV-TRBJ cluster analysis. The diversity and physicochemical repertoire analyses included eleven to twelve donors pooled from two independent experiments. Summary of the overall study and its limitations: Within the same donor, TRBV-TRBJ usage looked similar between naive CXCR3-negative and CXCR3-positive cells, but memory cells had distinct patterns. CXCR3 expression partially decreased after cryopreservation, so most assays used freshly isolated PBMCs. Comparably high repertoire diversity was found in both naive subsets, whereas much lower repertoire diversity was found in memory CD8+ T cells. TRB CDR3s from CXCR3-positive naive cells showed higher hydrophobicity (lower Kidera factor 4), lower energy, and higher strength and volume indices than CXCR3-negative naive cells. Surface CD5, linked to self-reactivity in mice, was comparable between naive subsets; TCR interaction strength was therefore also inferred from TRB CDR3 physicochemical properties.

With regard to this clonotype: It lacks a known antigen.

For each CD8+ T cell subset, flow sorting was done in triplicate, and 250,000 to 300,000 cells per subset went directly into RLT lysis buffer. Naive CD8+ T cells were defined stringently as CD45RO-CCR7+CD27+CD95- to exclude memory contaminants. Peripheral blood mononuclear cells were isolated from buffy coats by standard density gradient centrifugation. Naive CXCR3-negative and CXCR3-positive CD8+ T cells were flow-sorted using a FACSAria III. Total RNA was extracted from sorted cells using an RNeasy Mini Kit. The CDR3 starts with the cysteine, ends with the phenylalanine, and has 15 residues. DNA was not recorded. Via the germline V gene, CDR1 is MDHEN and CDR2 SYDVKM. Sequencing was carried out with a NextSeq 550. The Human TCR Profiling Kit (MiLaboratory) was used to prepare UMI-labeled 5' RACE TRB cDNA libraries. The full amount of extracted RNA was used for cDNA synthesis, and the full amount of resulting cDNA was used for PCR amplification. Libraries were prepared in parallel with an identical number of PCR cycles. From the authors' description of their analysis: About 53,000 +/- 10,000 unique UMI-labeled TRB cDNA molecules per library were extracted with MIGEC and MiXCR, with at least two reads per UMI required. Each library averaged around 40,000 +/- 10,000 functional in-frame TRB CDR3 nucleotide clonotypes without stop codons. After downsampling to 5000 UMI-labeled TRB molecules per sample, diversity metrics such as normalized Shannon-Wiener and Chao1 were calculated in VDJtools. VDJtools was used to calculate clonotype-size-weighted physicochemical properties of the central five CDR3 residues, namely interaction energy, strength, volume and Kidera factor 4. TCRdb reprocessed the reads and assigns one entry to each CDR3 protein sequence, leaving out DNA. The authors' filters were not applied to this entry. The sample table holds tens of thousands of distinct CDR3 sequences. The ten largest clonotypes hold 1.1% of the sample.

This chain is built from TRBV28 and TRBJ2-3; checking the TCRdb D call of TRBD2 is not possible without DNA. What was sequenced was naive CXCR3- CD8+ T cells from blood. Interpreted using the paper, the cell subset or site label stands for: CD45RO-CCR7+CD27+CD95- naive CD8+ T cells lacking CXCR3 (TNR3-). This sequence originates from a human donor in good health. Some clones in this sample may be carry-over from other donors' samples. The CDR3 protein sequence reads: CASSPGLAVTDTQYF.